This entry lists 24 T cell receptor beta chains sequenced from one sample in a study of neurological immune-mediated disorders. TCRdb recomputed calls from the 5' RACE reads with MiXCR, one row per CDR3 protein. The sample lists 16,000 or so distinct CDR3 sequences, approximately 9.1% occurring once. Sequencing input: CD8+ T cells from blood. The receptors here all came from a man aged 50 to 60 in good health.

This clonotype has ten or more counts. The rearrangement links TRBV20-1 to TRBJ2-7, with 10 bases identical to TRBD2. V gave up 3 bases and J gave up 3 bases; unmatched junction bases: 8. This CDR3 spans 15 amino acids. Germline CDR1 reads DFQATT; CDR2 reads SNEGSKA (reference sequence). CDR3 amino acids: CSASMASGGYYEQYF. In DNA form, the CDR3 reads TGCAGTGCTAGTATGGCTAGCGGGGGTTACTACGAGCAGTACTTC.

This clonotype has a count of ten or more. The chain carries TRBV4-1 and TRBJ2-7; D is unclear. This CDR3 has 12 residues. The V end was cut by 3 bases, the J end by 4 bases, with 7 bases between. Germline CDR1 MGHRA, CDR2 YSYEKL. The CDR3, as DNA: TGCGCCAGCAGCCAGGTGGGATACGAGCAGTACTTC. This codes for CASSQVGYEQYF.

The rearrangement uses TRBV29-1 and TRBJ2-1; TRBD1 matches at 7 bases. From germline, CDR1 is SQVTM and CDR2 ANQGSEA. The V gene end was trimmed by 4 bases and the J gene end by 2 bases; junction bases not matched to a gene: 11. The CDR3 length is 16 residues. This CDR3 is CSVVFGTEGPYNEQFF. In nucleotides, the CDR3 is TGCAGCGTTGTTTTCGGGACAGAGGGACCCTACAATGAGCAGTTCTTC.

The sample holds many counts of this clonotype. In nucleotides, the CDR3 is TGCAGTGCTAGAGACCTACTAGGTGGGGGCAACTATGGCTACACCTTC. Translating it yields CSARDLLGGGNYGYTF. The chain links TRBV20-1 to TRBJ1-2; D might be TRBD1 (6 bases). This CDR3 is built from 16 residues. Trimming shortened V by 0 bases and J by 2 bases, and 16 bases separated the two germline ends. Germline loops: CDR1 DFQATT, CDR2 SNEGSKA (reference sequence).

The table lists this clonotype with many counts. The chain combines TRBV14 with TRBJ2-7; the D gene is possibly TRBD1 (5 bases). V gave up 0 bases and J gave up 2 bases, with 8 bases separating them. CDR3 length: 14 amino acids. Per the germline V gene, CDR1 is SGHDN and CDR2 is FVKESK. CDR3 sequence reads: CASSQDLRAYEQYF. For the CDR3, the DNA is TGTGCCAGCAGCCAAGACCTCAGGGCCTACGAGCAGTACTTC.

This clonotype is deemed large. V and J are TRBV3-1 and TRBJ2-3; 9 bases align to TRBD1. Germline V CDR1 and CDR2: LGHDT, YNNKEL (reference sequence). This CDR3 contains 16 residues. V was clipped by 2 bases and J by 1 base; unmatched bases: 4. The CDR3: CASSQMRTGGTDTQYF. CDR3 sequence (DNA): TGTGCCAGCAGCCAAATGAGGACAGGGGGCACAGATACGCAGTATTTT.

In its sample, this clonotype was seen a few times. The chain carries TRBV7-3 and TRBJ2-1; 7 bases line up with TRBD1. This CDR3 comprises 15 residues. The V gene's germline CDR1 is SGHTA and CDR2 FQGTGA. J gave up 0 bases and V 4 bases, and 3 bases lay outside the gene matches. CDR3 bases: TGTGCCAGCAGCTCGACAGGGACCTCCTACAATGAGCAGTTCTTC. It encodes CASSSTGTSYNEQFF.

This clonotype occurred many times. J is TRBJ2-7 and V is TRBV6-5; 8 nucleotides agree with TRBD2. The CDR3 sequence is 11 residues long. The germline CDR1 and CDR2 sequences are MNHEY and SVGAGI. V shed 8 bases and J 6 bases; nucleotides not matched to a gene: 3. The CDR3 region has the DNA TGTGCCAGCTCGGGAGGGAGCGAGCAGTACTTC. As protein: CASSGGSEQYF.

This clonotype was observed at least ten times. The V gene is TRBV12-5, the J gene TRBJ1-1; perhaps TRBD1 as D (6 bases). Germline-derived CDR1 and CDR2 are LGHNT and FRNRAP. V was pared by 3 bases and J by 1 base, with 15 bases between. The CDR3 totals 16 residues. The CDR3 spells CASGFGGRGTNTEAFF. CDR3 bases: TGTGCTAGTGGTTTCGGAGGGAGGGGGACGAACACTGAAGCTTTCTTT.

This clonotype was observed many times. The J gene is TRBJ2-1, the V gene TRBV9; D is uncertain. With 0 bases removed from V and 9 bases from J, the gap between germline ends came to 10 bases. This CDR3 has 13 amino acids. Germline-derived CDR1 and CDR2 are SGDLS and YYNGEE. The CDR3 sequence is CASSVESAPEQFF. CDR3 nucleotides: TGTGCCAGCAGCGTAGAATCTGCGCCTGAGCAGTTCTTC.

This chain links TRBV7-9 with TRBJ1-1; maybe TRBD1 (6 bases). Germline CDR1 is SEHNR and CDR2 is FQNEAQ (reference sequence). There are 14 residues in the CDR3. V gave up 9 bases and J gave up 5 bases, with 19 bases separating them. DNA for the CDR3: TGTGCCAGTAGCACCGAAGGGGGGGAGACTGAAGCTTTCTTT. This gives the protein CASSTEGGETEAFF.

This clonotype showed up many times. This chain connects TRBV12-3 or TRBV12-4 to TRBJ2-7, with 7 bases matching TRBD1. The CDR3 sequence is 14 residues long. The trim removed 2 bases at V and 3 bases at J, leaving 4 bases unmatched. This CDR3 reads CASSLHPGGYEQYF. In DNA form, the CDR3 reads TGTGCCAGCAGTTTACATCCAGGGGGCTACGAGCAGTACTTC.

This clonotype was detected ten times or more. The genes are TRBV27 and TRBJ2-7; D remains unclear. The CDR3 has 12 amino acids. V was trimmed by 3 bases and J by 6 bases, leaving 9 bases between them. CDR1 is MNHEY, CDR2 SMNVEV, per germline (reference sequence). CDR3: CASSFPGAEQYF. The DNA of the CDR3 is TGTGCCAGCAGTTTCCCCGGAGCCGAGCAGTACTTC.

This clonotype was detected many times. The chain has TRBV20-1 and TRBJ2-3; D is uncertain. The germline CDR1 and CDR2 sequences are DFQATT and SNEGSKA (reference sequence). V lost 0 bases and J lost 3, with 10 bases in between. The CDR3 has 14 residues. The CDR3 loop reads CSARDFGLTDTQYF. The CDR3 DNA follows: TGCAGTGCTAGAGATTTCGGGCTTACAGATACGCAGTATTTT.

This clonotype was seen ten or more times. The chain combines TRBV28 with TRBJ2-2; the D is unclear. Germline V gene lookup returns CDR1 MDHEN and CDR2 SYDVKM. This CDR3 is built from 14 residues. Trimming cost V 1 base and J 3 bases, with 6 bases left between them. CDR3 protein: CASSLFLDTGELFF. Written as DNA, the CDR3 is TGTGCCAGCAGTTTATTCCTCGACACCGGGGAGCTGTTTTTT.

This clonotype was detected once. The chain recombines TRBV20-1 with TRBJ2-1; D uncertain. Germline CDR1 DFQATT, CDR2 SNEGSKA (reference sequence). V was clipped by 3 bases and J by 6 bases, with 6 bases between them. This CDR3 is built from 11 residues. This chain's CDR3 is CSARPGNEQFF. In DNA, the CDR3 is TGCAGTGCTAGGCCCGGCAATGAGCAGTTCTTC.

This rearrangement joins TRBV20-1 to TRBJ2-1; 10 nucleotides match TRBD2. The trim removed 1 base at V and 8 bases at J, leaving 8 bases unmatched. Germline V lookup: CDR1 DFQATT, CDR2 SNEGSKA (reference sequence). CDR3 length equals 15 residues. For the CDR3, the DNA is TGCAGTGCTAGAGGGCTAGCGGGAGAGTTTCATGAGCAGTTCTTC. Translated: CSARGLAGEFHEQFF.

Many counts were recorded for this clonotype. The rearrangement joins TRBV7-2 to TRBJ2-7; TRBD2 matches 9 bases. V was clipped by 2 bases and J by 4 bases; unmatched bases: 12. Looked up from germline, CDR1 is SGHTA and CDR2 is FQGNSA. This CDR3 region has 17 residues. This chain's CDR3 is CASSLKYGSGRRYEQYF. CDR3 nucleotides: TGTGCCAGCAGCTTAAAGTACGGTAGCGGGAGAAGGTACGAGCAGTACTTC.

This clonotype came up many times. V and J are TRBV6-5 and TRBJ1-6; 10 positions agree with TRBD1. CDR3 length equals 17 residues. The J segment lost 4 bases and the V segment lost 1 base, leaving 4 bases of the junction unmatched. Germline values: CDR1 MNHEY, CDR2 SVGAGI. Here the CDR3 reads CASSYYGTGAYNSPLHF. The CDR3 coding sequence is TGTGCCAGCAGTTACTACGGGACAGGGGCTTATAATTCACCCCTCCACTTT.

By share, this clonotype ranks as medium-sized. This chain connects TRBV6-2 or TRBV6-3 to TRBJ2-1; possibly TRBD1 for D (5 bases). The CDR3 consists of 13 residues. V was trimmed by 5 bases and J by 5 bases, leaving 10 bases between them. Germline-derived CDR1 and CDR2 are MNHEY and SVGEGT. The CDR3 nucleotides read TGTGCCAGCAGTCCGACAGATAACAATGAGCAGTTCTTC. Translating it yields CASSPTDNNEQFF.

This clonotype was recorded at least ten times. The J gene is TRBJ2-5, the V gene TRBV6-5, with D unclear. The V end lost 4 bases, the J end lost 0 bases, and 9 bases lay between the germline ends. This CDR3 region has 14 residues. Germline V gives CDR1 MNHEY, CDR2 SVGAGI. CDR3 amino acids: CASSSGKNQETQYF. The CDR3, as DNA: TGTGCCAGCAGTTCAGGCAAGAACCAAGAGACCCAGTACTTC.

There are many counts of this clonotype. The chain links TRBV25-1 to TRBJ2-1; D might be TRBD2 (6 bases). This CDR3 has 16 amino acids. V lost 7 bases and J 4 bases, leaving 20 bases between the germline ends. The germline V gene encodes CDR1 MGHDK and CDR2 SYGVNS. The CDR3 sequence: CASTPADGSLYNEQFF. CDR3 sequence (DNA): TGTGCCAGCACCCCCGCGGACGGGAGTCTGTACAATGAGCAGTTCTTC.

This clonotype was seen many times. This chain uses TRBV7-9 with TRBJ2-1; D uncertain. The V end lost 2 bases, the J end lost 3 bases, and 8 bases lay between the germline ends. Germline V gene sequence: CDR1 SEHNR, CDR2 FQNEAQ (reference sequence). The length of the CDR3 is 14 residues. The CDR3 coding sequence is TGTGCCAGCAGCTTACTGGGCGGCTACAATGAGCAGTTCTTC. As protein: CASSLLGGYNEQFF. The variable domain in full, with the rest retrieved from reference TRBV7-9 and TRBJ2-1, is DTGVSQNPRHKITKRGQNVTFRCDPISEHNRLYWYRQTLGQGPEFLTYFQNEAQLEKSRLLSDRFSAERPKGSFSTLEIQRTEQGDSAMYLCASSLLGGYNEQFFGPGTRLTVL.

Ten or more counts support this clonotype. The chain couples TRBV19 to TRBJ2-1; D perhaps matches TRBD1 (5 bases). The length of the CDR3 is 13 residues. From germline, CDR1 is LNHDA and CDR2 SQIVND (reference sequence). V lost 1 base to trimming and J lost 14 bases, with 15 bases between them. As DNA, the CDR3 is TGTGCCAGTAGTATAGGGGTAGGGGAATTCAAGTTCTTC. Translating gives CASSIGVGEFKFF.